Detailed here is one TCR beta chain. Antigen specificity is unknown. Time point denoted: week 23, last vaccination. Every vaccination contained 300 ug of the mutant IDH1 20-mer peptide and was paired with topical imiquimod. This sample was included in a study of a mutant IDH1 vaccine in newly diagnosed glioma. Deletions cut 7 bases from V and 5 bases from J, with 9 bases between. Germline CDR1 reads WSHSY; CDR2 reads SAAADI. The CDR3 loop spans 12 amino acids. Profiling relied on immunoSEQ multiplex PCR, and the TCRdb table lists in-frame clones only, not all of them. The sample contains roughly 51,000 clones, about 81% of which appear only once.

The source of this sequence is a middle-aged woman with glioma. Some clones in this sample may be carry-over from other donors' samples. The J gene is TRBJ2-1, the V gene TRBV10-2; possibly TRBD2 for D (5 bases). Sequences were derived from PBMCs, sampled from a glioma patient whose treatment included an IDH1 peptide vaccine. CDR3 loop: CASKDWDNEQFF. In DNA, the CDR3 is TGCGCCAGCAAGGACTGGGACAATGAGCAGTTCTTC.